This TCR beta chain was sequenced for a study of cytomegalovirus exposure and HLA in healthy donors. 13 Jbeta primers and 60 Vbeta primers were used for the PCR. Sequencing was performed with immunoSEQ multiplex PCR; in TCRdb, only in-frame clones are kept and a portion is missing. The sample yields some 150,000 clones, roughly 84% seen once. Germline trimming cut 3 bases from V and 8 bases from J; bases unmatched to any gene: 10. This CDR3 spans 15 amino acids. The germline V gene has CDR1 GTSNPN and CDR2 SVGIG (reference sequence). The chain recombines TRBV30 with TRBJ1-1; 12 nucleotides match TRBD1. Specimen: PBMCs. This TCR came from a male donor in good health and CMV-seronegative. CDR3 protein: CAWSPRDRGLWEAFF. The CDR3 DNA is TGTGCCTGGAGCCCCCGGGACAGGGGGCTTTGGGAAGCTTTCTTT.